The T cell receptor (beta chain) described here comes from a study of blood T cell repertoires in COVID-19 (dated by TCRdb to the early 2020s). About the investigation overall: Samples from collaborators originated in the United States, Italy and Spain and spanned both the acute and convalescent phases of COVID-19. A freely available public database, intended as a resource for researchers studying the immune response to SARS-CoV-2, is where the repertoires were released. The sample metadata nearly always contained a de-identified subject ID, COVID-19 status, age in years and sex. Deeply sampled blood TCRbeta repertoires from subjects exposed to, actively infected with, or recovered from COVID-19 were included in the dataset. The material from the prospective study consisted of cDNA or gDNA derived from T cells, B-cell-depleted T cells, or PBMCs. The samples were drawn from two sources: the first 160 participants of the ongoing ImmuneRACE study, and over 950 subjects contributed by 6 global collaborators. Where available, HLA class I and class II types were obtained from metadata supplied by the sample provider rather than from assay-based typing.

Whole blood was collected in K2EDTA tubes by collaborating institutions according to the institutions' own protocols. For TCRbeta analysis, collaborators shipped samples in one of three forms: frozen whole blood, isolated PBMCs, or DNA extracted from either of those sample types. Results and caveats for the whole study, not just this receptor: The amount of clinical and demographic metadata varied by source and participant and was provided uncurated.

V is cut by 3 bases and J by 2 bases, and the space between the germline ends is 16 bases. In the germline V gene (reference sequence), CDR1 corresponds to GTSNPN and CDR2 to SVGIG. Taken from cysteine to phenylalanine, the CDR3 has 15 residues. Solely the CDR3 DNA is kept, with 45 bases framed from the first base. TCRbeta CDR3 regions were amplified from genomic DNA by means of the immunoSEQ Assay, a bias-controlled multiplex PCR. Processing in the source paper ran as follows. The number of nucleated cells in each sample was estimated by amplification of reference gene primers within the assay. To quantify the absolute abundance of each unique TCRbeta CDR3 rearrangement, sequence reads were collapsed and filtered. For each sample, productive Simpson clonality was calculated as the square root of Simpson's diversity index across productive rearrangements. The source is immuneACCESS, and TCRdb retained only in-frame sequences with V and J called. Part of the clones is not carried over; for the studies checked, unresolved V genes explain less than half of this, and the remainder is unexplained. For V, J and clone size, that table is used; D and trimming come from the DNA. This sample gives about 87,000 clones in total; approximately 75% of them show up just once. The ten biggest clones cover around 4.2% of the sample.

On this clone: Its recognized antigen is unknown. Base quality data are lacking; no much larger clone is found one base away.

The rearranged segments are TRBV30 and TRBJ1-2, with TRBD1 as a weak D call on 5 bases. The receptor's source is a woman aged 45 to 65 with acute or convalescent COVID-19. Sequencing input: peripheral blood. Read as DNA, the sequence is TGTGCCTGGAGGTCGGGACTTGCGCTAAACTATGGCTACACCTTC. It specifies CAWRSGLALNYGYTF.